These 22 T cell receptor beta chains were sequenced from one sample in a study of blood T cell repertoires in COVID-19. The table came from immunoSEQ multiplex PCR; TCRdb's copy has only in-frame clones and leaves some out. The table shows tens of thousands of clones, with 83% occurring only once. Input material: peripheral blood. These receptor sequences come from a man between 65 and 80 years old with active COVID-19.

This clone was recorded only once. The chain couples TRBV28 to TRBJ1-2; 8 bases are shared with TRBD1. The ends lost 6 bases at V and 6 bases at J; junction bases unmatched: 9. The CDR3 is made up of 14 amino acids. Germline V gene sequence: CDR1 MDHEN, CDR2 SYDVKM. The CDR3 bases are TGTGCCAGCAGCCCGGGTGGACAGGGCGATGGCTACACCTTC. It translates to CASSPGGQGDGYTF.

The V gene is TRBV15, the J gene TRBJ2-7; TRBD1 agrees at 7 bases. The J segment lost 3 bases and the V segment lost 0 bases, leaving 5 bases of the junction unmatched. CDR1 is LNHNV and CDR2 is YYDKDF in the germline V gene (reference sequence). The CDR3 is 15 residues long. The CDR3 DNA reads as TGTGCCACCAGCAGAGATAAGGGACAGTACTACGAGCAGTACTTC. It encodes CATSRDKGQYYEQYF.

The chain carries TRBV7-9 and TRBJ2-7, with TRBD1 identical over 8 bases. The germline V gene has CDR1 SEHNR and CDR2 FQNEAQ (reference sequence). This CDR3 has 14 residues. Trimming removed 0 bases from V and 6 bases from J; junction bases left unmatched: 4. The CDR3 coding sequence is TGTGCCAGCAGCTTAGCGGACAGGGTCGCCGAGCAGTACTTC. It specifies CASSLADRVAEQYF.

The J gene is TRBJ2-3, the V gene TRBV5-4; 8 bases map to TRBD2. The germline V gene encodes CDR1 SGHNT and CDR2 YYREEE (reference sequence). J gave up 0 bases and V 2 bases, and 5 bases lay outside the gene matches. The CDR3 covers 16 residues. The CDR3 loop reads CASSFGGAQSTDTQYF. In nucleotides, the CDR3 is TGTGCCAGCAGCTTCGGGGGGGCCCAAAGCACAGATACGCAGTATTTT.

This clone was detected only a few times. The chain employs TRBV6-5 and TRBJ1-2; 9 bases align to TRBD1. V was clipped by 8 bases and J by 7 bases; unmatched bases: 8. Per germline, CDR1 MNHEY and CDR2 SVGAGI. This CDR3 contains 13 residues. DNA for the CDR3: TGTGCCAGCTCCCTTACAGGGGGCAGTGGCTACACCTTC. This sequence encodes CASSLTGGSGYTF.

V and J are TRBV28 and TRBJ1-1; a weak D match, TRBD1 (5 bases). Germline V gene data show CDR1 as MDHEN and CDR2 as SYDVKM. V was cut by 5 bases and J by 1 base, with 8 bases left in between. The CDR3 is made up of 13 amino acids. The DNA of the CDR3 is TGTGCCAGCAGTCCCGGACAGAACACTGAAGCTTTCTTT. Protein sequence: CASSPGQNTEAFF.

This clone was detected only a few times. This chain connects TRBV9 to TRBJ1-2; TRBD1 is a possible D gene (6 bases). Germline CDR1 is SGDLS and CDR2 is YYNGEE. The CDR3 contains 14 residues. V lost 4 bases and J 3 bases, leaving 13 bases between the germline ends. The CDR3 is CASSSNQGYYGYTF. CDR3 nucleotides: TGTGCCAGCAGCTCTAATCAGGGGTACTATGGCTACACCTTC.

This clone appeared a few times. J is TRBJ1-6 and V is TRBV12-3 or TRBV12-4, with 10 bases aligning to TRBD1. The CDR3 covers 13 residues. J lost 11 bases, V lost 8 bases, and 6 bases had no gene match. CDR3 region: CASSDRGKAPLHF. The CDR3 nucleotides are TGTGCCAGCTCGGACAGGGGGAAGGCACCCCTCCACTTT.

The rearrangement links TRBV5-1 to TRBJ2-3; tentatively, D is TRBD1 (6 bases). Trimming stripped 3 bases from V and 2 bases from J, with 13 bases between. This CDR3 contains 15 residues. CDR1 is SGHRS and CDR2 is YFSETQ in the germline V gene. The CDR3 sequence is CASSYSGAITDTQYF. The CDR3 DNA reads as TGCGCCAGCAGCTATTCAGGGGCGATCACAGATACGCAGTATTTT.

J is TRBJ2-1 and V is TRBV7-3, with 7 bases aligning to TRBD1. The CDR3 consists of 15 residues. The germline gives CDR1 SGHTA, CDR2 FQGTGA. V gave up 5 bases and J gave up 5 bases; unmatched junction bases: 9. The CDR3 region has the DNA TGTGCCAGCAGCAAAATGGGGACAGTGAACAATGAGCAGTTCTTC. Translation gives CASSKMGTVNNEQFF.

In its sample, this clone was seen a few times. J is TRBJ1-5 and V is TRBV7-9, with a possible D match to TRBD1 (5 bases). Germline V lookup: CDR1 SEHNR, CDR2 FQNEAQ (reference sequence). V was shortened by 2 bases and J by 6 bases, with 8 bases between the two germline ends. This CDR3 is built from 13 residues. The CDR3 bases are TGTGCCAGCAGCTTAACCAGGGCTCAGCCCCAGCATTTT. Amino acid sequence: CASSLTRAQPQHF.

The rearrangement links TRBV5-1 to TRBJ1-1; D ambiguous. The germline V gene encodes CDR1 SGHRS and CDR2 YFSETQ. V lost 3 bases and J 0 bases, leaving 9 bases between the germline ends. CDR3 length equals 14 residues. The CDR3 loop is CASSWGDMNTEAFF. In DNA, the CDR3 is TGCGCCAGCAGCTGGGGAGATATGAACACTGAAGCTTTCTTT.

The chain couples TRBV19 to TRBJ2-1; the D gene is possibly TRBD1 (6 bases). This CDR3 has 14 amino acids. Germline assignment: CDR1 LNHDA and CDR2 SQIVND (reference sequence). The V end was cut by 9 bases, the J end by 7 bases, with 19 bases between. CDR3 in amino acids: CASPQGRVLNEQFF. The DNA of the CDR3 is TGTGCCAGCCCGCAGGGGCGGGTGTTGAATGAGCAGTTCTTC. The full variable domain, with the rest looked up from reference TRBV19 and TRBJ2-1, is DGGITQSPKYLFRKEGQNVTLSCEQNLNHDAMYWYRQDPGQGLRLIYYSQIVNDFQKGDIAEGYSVSREKKESFPLTVTSAQKNPTAFYLCASPQGRVLNEQFFGPGTRLTVL.

The V and J genes are TRBV29-1 and TRBJ1-2; D is uncertain. This CDR3 comprises 13 residues. CDR1 and CDR2 from the germline V gene are SQVTM and ANQGSEA. V dropped 4 bases and J dropped 6 bases, with 15 bases sitting between them. The CDR3 protein is CSVGREGRHGYTF. CDR3 in DNA: TGCAGCGTTGGGAGAGAGGGTAGGCATGGCTACACCTTC.

The chain joins TRBV10-2 to TRBJ1-2; D gene ambiguous. CDR1 is WSHSY and CDR2 is SAAADI in the germline V gene. The CDR3 contains 14 residues. The V end lost 0 bases, the J end lost 4 bases, and 9 bases lay between the germline ends. This chain's CDR3 is CASSESFGSYGYTF. The CDR3 DNA reads as TGCGCCAGCAGTGAGTCTTTCGGGAGCTATGGCTACACCTTC.

The genes are TRBV12-3 or TRBV12-4 and TRBJ2-1, with D possibly TRBD1 on 6 matching bases. The CDR3 totals 13 residues. Trimming took off 7 bases at V and 1 base at J, with 8 bases between the two ends. The CDR3 reads CASTRGSYNEQFF. In nucleotides, the CDR3 is TGTGCCAGCACCAGGGGTTCCTACAATGAGCAGTTCTTC.

The chain combines TRBV2 with TRBJ2-7; tentatively, D is TRBD2 (8 bases). Trimming removed 4 bases at V and 5 bases at J, with 15 bases between. CDR1 is SNHLY, CDR2 FYNNEI, per germline. The CDR3 is 14 amino acids. The CDR3 DNA follows: TGTGCCAGCAGTGCGACAGGGCGGGAGGACGAGCAGTACTTC. Protein: CASSATGREDEQYF.

The gene calls are TRBV19 and TRBJ2-1, with 16 bases that match TRBD2. Germline CDR1 is LNHDA and CDR2 is SQIVND (reference sequence). The CDR3 has 15 residues. V lost 6 bases, J lost 7 bases, and 3 bases stayed unmatched. CDR3 sequence (DNA): TGTGCCAGTAGGGGACTAGCGGGAGGGCAGAATGAGCAGTTCTTC. Amino acids: CASRGLAGGQNEQFF.

The chain has TRBV18 and TRBJ1-1, with D possibly matching TRBD1 (6 bases). Trimming left V 4 bases short and J 2 bases short, with 8 bases between. Germline loops: CDR1 KGHSH, CDR2 LQKENI. CDR3 length equals 13 residues. CDR3 protein: CASSRGGNTEAFF. DNA for the CDR3: TGTGCCAGCTCACGAGGGGGAAACACTGAAGCTTTCTTT.

The V gene is TRBV19, the J gene TRBJ2-7, with TRBD2 matching 7 bases. The CDR3 loop spans 14 amino acids. V dropped 3 bases and J dropped 5; count of bases not matched to a gene: 7. The germline V gene encodes CDR1 LNHDA and CDR2 SQIVND (reference sequence). The CDR3 DNA sequence: TGTGCCAGTAGTATTGGGGCGGGAGTCAACGAGCAGTACTTC. It translates to CASSIGAGVNEQYF.

The V gene is TRBV19, the J gene TRBJ2-3; TRBD2 aligns across 10 bases. V gave up 6 bases and J gave up 6 bases; unmatched junction bases: 3. Germline lookup yields CDR1 LNHDA and CDR2 SQIVND (reference sequence). The CDR3 is made up of 13 amino acids. The CDR3 is CASRTSGSDTQYF. The CDR3 region has the DNA TGTGCCAGTAGGACTAGCGGGTCGGATACGCAGTATTTT.

The chain combines TRBV7-8 with TRBJ2-6, with D perhaps TRBD1 (6 bases). The CDR3 loop spans 18 amino acids. Deletions cut 7 bases from V and 4 bases from J, with 23 bases between. Germline V CDR1 and CDR2: SGHVS, FQNEAQ. The CDR3 here is CASTAARGFMGGANVLTF. For the CDR3, the DNA is TGTGCCAGCACCGCGGCCAGGGGATTTATGGGGGGGGCCAACGTCCTGACTTTC.